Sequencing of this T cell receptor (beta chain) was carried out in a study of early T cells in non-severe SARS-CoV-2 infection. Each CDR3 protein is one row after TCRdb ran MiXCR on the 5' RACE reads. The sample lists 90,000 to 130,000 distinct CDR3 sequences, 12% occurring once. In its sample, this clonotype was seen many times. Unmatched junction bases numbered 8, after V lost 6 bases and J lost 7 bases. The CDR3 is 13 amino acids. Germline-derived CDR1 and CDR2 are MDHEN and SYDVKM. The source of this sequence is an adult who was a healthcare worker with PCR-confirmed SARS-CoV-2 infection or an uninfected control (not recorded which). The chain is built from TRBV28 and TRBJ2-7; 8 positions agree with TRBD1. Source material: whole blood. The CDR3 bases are TGTGCCAGCAGGGGACAGGACCGCTTTGAGCAGTACTTC. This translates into CASRGQDRFEQYF.